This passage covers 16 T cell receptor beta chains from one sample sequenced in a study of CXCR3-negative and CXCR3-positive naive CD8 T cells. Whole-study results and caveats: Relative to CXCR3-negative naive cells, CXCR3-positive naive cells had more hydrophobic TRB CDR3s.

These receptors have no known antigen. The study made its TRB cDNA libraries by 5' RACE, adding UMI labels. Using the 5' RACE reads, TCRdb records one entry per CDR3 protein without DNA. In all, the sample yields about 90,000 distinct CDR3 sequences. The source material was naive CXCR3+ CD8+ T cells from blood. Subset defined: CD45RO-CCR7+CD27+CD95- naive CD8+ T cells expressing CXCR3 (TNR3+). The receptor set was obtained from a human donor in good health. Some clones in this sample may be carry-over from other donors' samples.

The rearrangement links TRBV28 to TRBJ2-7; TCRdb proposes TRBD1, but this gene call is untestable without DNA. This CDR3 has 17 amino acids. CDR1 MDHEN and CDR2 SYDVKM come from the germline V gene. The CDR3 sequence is CASSFPKWGGVSYEQYF.

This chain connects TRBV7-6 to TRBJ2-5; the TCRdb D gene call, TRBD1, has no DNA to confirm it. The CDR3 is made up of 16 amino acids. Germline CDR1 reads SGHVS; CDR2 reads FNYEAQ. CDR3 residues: CAGSSSADRGIVTQYF.

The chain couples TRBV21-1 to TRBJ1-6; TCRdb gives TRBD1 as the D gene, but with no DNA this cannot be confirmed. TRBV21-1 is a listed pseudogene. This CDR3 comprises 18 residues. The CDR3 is CASSKEQNRVTYNSPLHF.

CDR3 amino acids: CASSLAWDRGDTEAFF. The gene calls are TRBV7-9 and TRBJ1-1; TCRdb's D call, TRBD1, is unchecked because there is no DNA. The CDR3 contains 16 residues. CDR1 is SEHNR, CDR2 FQNEAQ, per germline (reference sequence). The variable domain in full, with the rest retrieved from reference TRBV7-9 and TRBJ1-1, is DTGVSQNPRHKITKRGQNVTFRCDPISEHNRLYWYRQTLGQGPEFLTYFQNEAQLEKSRLLSDRFSAERPKGSFSTLEIQRTEQGDSAMYLCASSLAWDRGDTEAFFGQGTRLTVV.

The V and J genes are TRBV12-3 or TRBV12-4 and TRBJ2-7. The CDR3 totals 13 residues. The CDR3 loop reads CASSFRHTYEQYF.

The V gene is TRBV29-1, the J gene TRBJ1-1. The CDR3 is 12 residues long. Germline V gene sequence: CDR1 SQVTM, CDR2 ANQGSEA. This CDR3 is CSVQGGSPEAFF.

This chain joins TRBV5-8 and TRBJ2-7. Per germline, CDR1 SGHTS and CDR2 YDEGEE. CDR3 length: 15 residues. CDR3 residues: CASSLGYGSRYEQYF.

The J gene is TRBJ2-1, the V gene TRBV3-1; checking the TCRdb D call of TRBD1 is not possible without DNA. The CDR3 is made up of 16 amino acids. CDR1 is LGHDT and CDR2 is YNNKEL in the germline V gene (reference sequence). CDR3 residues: CASSPTSWGSYNEQFF.

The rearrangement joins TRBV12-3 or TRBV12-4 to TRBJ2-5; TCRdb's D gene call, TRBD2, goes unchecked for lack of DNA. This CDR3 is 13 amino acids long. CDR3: CASSSAGGETQYF.

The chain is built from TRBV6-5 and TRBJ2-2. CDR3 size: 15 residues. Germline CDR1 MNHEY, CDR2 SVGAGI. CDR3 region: CASSYRSGSTGELFF.

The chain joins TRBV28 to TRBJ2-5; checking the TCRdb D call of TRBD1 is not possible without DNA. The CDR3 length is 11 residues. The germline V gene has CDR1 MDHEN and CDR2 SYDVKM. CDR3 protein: CASSPGGSQYF.

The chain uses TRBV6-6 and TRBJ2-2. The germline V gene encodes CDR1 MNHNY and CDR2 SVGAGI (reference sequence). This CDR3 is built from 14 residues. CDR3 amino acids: CASSYSTLTGELFF.

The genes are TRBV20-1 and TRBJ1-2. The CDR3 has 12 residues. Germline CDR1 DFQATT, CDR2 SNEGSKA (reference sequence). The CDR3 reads CSARWLEYGYTF.

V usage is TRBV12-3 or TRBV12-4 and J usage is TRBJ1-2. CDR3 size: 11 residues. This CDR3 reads CASTDYYGYTF.

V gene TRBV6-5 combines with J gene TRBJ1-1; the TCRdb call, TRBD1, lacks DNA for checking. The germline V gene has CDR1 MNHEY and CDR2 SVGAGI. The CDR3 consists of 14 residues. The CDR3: CASSYGEGPGIPFF.

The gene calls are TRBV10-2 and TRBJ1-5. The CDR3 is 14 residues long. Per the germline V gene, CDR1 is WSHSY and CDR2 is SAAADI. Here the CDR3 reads CASTEGRGNQPQHF.